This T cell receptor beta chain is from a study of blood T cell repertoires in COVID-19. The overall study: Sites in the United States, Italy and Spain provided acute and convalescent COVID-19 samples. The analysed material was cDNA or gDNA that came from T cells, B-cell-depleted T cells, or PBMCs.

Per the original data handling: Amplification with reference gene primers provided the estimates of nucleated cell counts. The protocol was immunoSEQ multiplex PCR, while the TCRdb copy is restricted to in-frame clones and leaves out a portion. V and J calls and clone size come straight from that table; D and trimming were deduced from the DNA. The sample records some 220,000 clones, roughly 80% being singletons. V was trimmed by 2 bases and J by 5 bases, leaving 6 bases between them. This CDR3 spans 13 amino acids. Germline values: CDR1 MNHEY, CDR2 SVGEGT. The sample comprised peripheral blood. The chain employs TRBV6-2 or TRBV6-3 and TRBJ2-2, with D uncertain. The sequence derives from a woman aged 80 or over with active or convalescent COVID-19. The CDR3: CASSYVYTGELFF. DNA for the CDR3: TGTGCCAGCAGTTACGTTTATACCGGGGAGCTGTTTTTT.